The source of this TCR beta chain is a study of blood T cell repertoires in COVID-19. On the study more broadly: COVID-19 samples collected from the United States, Italy and Spain covered acute and convalescent phases. Sample material is recorded as cDNA or gDNA derived from T cells, B-cell-depleted T cells, or PBMCs.

Looked up from germline, CDR1 is MNHEY and CDR2 is SVGEGT. CDR3 size: 16 residues. V lost 6 bases and J 2 bases, leaving 19 bases between the germline ends. As originally analysed: Quantification of nucleated cells was approximated via reference gene primer amplification. Data came from immunoSEQ multiplex PCR; TCRdb stores just in-frame clones and leaves some out. V and J calls and clone size are as listed in that table; D and trimming were resolved from the DNA. The sample includes approximately 61,000 clones, around 81% of them seen just once. The receptor was isolated from an older man with acute or convalescent COVID-19. V and J are TRBV6-2 or TRBV6-3 and TRBJ1-1; no definite D call. Sequences were obtained from peripheral blood. CDR3 loop: CASSERQAGFNTEAFF. The CDR3 region has the DNA TGTGCCAGCAGCGAACGTCAAGCGGGCTTTAACACTGAAGCTTTCTTT.